This T cell receptor (beta chain) was captured by sequencing in a study of OX40 agonist ivuxolimab in advanced cancers. About the study: With a range of roughly 20 to 85, age averaged approximately 60 years, and around 83% were male. Anti-PD-1, anti-PD-L1 or anti-CTLA-4 therapy given earlier was allowed, and 40% had some. Whole-study findings and limits: What antigens the expanded peripheral T cells recognized was never established. CD8+ T cells showed, on average, more clonal expansion than CD4+ cells.

J gave up 4 bases and V 7 bases, and 6 bases lay outside the gene matches. Germline CDR1 reads SGHRS; CDR2 reads YFSETQ. The CDR3 is made up of 14 amino acids. Libraries were prepared by immunoSEQ multiplex PCR; TCRdb keeps only in-frame clonotypes and omits some of them. The table records 75,000 to 100,000 clones, around 86% of them present only once. On this clone itself: The target antigen is unknown.

V is TRBV5-1 and J is TRBJ2-5; 11 bases are a match to TRBD2. The clonotype originates from an adult with an advanced solid tumor such as melanoma, head and neck, liver or kidney cancer. Sequencing used CD4+ or CD8+ T cells sorted from blood, obtained in a trial of the OX40 agonist ivuxolimab. Here the CDR3 DNA reads TGCGCCAGCGGGAGACTAGCGGGAAGAGAGACCCAGTACTTC. It encodes CASGRLAGRETQYF.